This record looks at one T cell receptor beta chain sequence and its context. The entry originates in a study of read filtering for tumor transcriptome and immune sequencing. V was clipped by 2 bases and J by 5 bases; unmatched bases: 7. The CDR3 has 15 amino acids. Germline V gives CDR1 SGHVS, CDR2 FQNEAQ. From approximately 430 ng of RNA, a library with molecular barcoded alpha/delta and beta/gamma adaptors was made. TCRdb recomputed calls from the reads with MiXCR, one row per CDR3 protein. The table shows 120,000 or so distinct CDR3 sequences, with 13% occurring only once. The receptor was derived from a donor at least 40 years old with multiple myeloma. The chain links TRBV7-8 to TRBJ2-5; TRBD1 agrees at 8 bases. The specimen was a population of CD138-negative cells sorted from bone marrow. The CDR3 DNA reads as TGTGCCAGCAGCTTAAGGGCAGGGGGCGCGGAGACCCAGTACTTC. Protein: CASSLRAGGAETQYF.